This T cell receptor (beta chain) was recovered during a study of vaccination effects on CD4 cells after COVID-19. Study information: Sampling occurred a median 72 days post second dose, range 14 to 241.

The ViraFEST assay expanded antigen-specific CD4+ T cells with viral peptide pools before sequencing. Once cultured for under 11 days, the cells underwent separation to obtain CD4+ T cells. All participants had two doses of either the BNT162b2 or mRNA-1273 vaccine. Nucleocapsid antibodies were negative in the vaccine recipients, who had never had SARS-CoV-2 infection. This clone was counted once. No antigen is known for it. Repertoires were generated with immunoSEQ multiplex PCR, while TCRdb's copy carries only in-frame clones and drops some. This sample carries tens of thousands of clones, around 67% of them seen once, and the ten largest clones take under 9%. CDR1 and CDR2 (germline): SNHLY, FYNNEI. Losses at the gene ends were 4 bases for V and 8 bases for J; bases not matched to a gene: 12. The CDR3 length is 16 residues. Study results and limitations: Late post-vaccination samples showed marked contraction of infection- and vaccine-induced clones. The study had few convalescent patients and no early post-infection timepoints.

This sequence was found in a human donor who received a COVID-19 vaccine. The rearrangement joins TRBV2 to TRBJ2-1; 9 bases align to TRBD2. The material sequenced was CD4+ T cells from PBMCs cultured with SARS-CoV-2 spike peptides, taken after COVID-19 vaccination. Here the CDR3 reads CASSVGSGRRGDEQFF. The CDR3 DNA follows: TGTGCCAGCAGTGTGGGTAGCGGGAGACGTGGCGATGAGCAGTTCTTC.